The 4 T cell receptor beta chains given below trace back to one sample, sequenced in a study of OX40 agonist ivuxolimab in advanced cancers. The library was obtained by the immunoSEQ multiplex PCR assay. The clones in this table, taken by TCRdb from immuneACCESS, are in-frame only. Not every clone is retained; where verified, under half of the shortfall comes from an unresolved V gene, and the cause of the rest is unknown. The sample data list about 22,000 clones, and just under 85% of these were observed just once. Under 40% of the sample comes from the top ten. This specimen was CD4+ or CD8+ T cells sorted from blood, taken in a trial of the OX40 agonist ivuxolimab. These receptors were collected from an adult with an advanced solid tumor such as melanoma, head and neck, liver or kidney cancer.

The CDR3 here is CATSRGRPGGGVGGANVLTF. In DNA form, the CDR3 reads TGTGCCACCAGCAGAGGCCGGCCCGGAGGGGGGGTCGGTGGGGCCAACGTCCTGACTTTC. This chain connects TRBV15 to TRBJ2-6, with D possibly matching TRBD2 (7 bases). The CDR3 covers 20 residues. In germline, CDR1 is LNHNV, CDR2 YYDKDF (reference sequence). The V and J ends lost 1 base and 3 bases respectively, with 22 bases between them.

The genes are TRBV5-6 and TRBJ2-7, with D perhaps assigned TRBD1 or TRBD2 (5 bases each). Germline CDR1 and CDR2: SGHDT and YYEEEE. With 7 bases removed from V and 1 base from J, the gap between germline ends came to 12 bases. The CDR3 runs to 13 residues. Written as DNA, the CDR3 is TGTGCCAGCTCCCCCGGGGCTTCCTACGAGCAGTACTTC. Protein: CASSPGASYEQYF.

The chain employs TRBV10-1 and TRBJ2-7; no clear D gene. CDR3 size: 15 residues. Germline loops: CDR1 WNHNN, CDR2 SYGVQD (reference sequence). Trimming cost V 2 bases and J 2 bases, with 13 bases left between them. CDR3: CASSEIPGGTYEQYF. The CDR3 DNA follows: TGCGCCAGCAGTGAGATCCCAGGTGGAACCTACGAGCAGTACTTC.

V gene TRBV7-6 combines with J gene TRBJ2-3; 8 bases fit TRBD2. Trimming at V came to 5 bases and at J to 2 bases, leaving 9 bases not matched to a gene. This CDR3 spans 16 amino acids. Germline assignment: CDR1 SGHVS and CDR2 FNYEAQ. DNA of the CDR3: TGTGCCAGCAGCGGTGGCGGGGGGCGAGACACAGATACGCAGTATTTT. Translating gives CASSGGGGRDTDTQYF.